These T cell receptor beta chains were read from a single sample in a study of blood T cell repertoires in COVID-19. Assay used: immunoSEQ multiplex PCR; TCRdb lists only in-frame clones, some missing. The data contain 350,000 to 500,000 clones, over 75% of them singletons. Sequenced input: PBMCs or T cells enriched from blood (not recorded which). Receptors originate from a young woman who had been exposed to COVID-19. The CDR3 runs from the conserved cysteine through the conserved F or W. The D gene is left open where the match is weak. Only some rows state a clone size, as once, few, many or a class for expanded clones.

D gene	V gene	J gene	CDR3 length	clone size	CDR3 protein	CDR3 DNA
.	TRBV27	TRBJ2-6	15	.	CASSPLSSGANVLTF	TGTGCCAGCAGCCCCCTATCCTCTGGGGCCAACGTCCTGACTTTC
.	TRBV14	TRBJ2-5	13	.	CASSQALQETQYF	TGTGCCAGCAGCCAAGCTCTCCAAGAGACCCAGTACTTC
TRBD2	TRBV6-6	TRBJ2-3	18	.	CASSQSGLAGGPTDTQYF	TGTGCCAGCAGTCAATCGGGACTAGCGGGGGGGCCCACAGATACGCAGTATTTT
TRBD1	TRBV18	TRBJ1-2	13	once	CASSLQGADGYTF	TGTGCCAGCTCACTACAGGGGGCGGATGGCTACACCTTC
.	TRBV11-3	TRBJ2-1	15	.	CASSHGGGPAHEQFF	TGTGCCAGCAGCCACGGAGGAGGGCCAGCCCATGAGCAGTTCTTC
TRBD2	TRBV6-2/TRBV6-3	TRBJ2-1	15	once	CASSALAGGGHEQFF	TGTGCCAGCAGTGCACTAGCGGGGGGCGGGCATGAGCAGTTCTTC
TRBD2	TRBV28	TRBJ2-1	15	.	CASSPGTRFGNEQFF	TGTGCCAGCAGCCCCGGGACTAGGTTCGGCAATGAGCAGTTCTTC
.	TRBV5-6	TRBJ2-5	15	.	CASSLAAGRRETQYF	TGTGCCAGCAGCTTGGCCGCGGGGCGGAGGGAGACCCAGTACTTC
TRBD2	TRBV3-1/TRBV3-2	TRBJ2-2	14	.	CASSRSGGTGELFF	TGTGCCAGCAGCCGGAGCGGGGGCACCGGGGAGCTGTTTTTT
TRBD2	TRBV18	TRBJ2-1	17	.	CASSPSGGAQNYNEQFF	TGTGCCAGCTCACCTAGCGGGGGGGCCCAAAACTACAATGAGCAGTTCTTC
.	TRBV5-5	TRBJ2-1	15	.	CASSFGLSSYNEQFF	TGTGCCAGCAGCTTCGGACTGAGCTCCTACAATGAGCAGTTCTTC
TRBD1	TRBV28	TRBJ2-5	17	few	CASSIYSGTGFQETQYF	TGTGCCAGCAGTATCTACTCCGGGACAGGGTTCCAAGAGACCCAGTACTTC
.	TRBV7-2	TRBJ2-2	13	.	CASSRVRGGELFF	TGTGCCAGCAGCCGTGTCCGAGGCGGGGAGCTGTTTTTT
.	TRBV18	TRBJ1-5	20	.	CASSPNLALFGSSSNQPQHF	TGTGCCAGCTCACCAAATTTAGCCCTCTTTGGCTCTTCTAGCAATCAGCCCCAGCATTTT
TRBD1	TRBV29-1	TRBJ1-5	13	.	CSVEDQGGRTQHF	TGCAGCGTTGAAGATCAGGGGGGTCGGACCCAGCATTTT
.	TRBV5-4	TRBJ2-7	15	.	CASSLQGGPTYEQYF	TGTGCCAGCAGCTTGCAGGGGGGCCCTACCTACGAGCAGTACTTC
TRBD2	TRBV15	TRBJ2-5	14	.	CATSTREMGETQYF	TGTGCCACCAGCACGCGGGAGATGGGGGAGACCCAGTACTTC
.	TRBV12-3/TRBV12-4	TRBJ1-2	11	once	CATGGGDGYTF	TGTGCCACCGGGGGGGGTGATGGCTACACCTTC
TRBD1	TRBV25-1	TRBJ1-4	17	.	CASRGQGFLWGNEKLFF	TGTGCCAGCCGGGGACAGGGGTTCTTATGGGGTAATGAAAAACTGTTTTTT
TRBD2	TRBV5-4	TRBJ2-1	16	.	CASSLALAGGLVEQFF	TGTGCCAGCAGCTTGGCTCTAGCGGGGGGGCTTGTTGAGCAGTTCTTC
.	TRBV12-2	TRBJ2-7	16	.	CASRLCKREGNCEQYF	TGTGCAAGTCGCTTATGCAAGCGGGAGGGCAATTGCGAGCAGTACTTC
.	TRBV9	TRBJ1-3	15	.	CASSVSGASGNTIYF	TGTGCCAGCAGCGTAAGCGGGGCCTCTGGAAACACCATATATTTT
TRBD1	TRBV7-2	TRBJ1-4	17	few	CASSLWGQAATNEKLFF	TGTGCCAGCAGCTTGTGGGGACAGGCCGCAACTAATGAAAAACTGTTTTTT
TRBD2	TRBV19	TRBJ2-7	15	once	CASTIGSGGAYEQYF	TGTGCCAGTACCATCGGGAGCGGGGGGGCCTACGAGCAGTACTTC